The 12 T cell receptor beta chains presented below share a single source sample, sequenced in a study of technical replicates of blood from a handful of donors. Using immunoSEQ multiplex PCR, the repertoire was profiled, and TCRdb retains in-frame clones only, with some absent. The repertoire consists of about 81,000 clones, with about 96% occurring once and the leading ten covering around 0.2%. Sample: T cells isolated from PBMCs. The source of these receptors is a human donor in good health.

The CDR3 here is CASSLELAGEGELFF. The CDR3 coding sequence is TGCGCCAGCAGCTTGGAACTAGCGGGGGAGGGTGAGCTGTTTTTT. The chain links TRBV5-1 to TRBJ2-2, with 11 nucleotides matching TRBD2. The ends lost 0 bases at V and 11 bases at J; junction bases unmatched: 6. There are 15 residues in the CDR3. Germline V gene data show CDR1 as SGHRS and CDR2 as YFSETQ.

V is TRBV25-1 and J is TRBJ1-3, with TRBD1 identical over 7 bases. The CDR3 contains 14 residues. After removal of 3 bases from V and 2 bases from J, the junction contained 1 base not matched to a gene. Germline assignment: CDR1 MGHDK and CDR2 SYGVNS. The CDR3 loop is CASSDDRAGNTIYF. CDR3 nucleotides: TGTGCCAGCAGTGACGACAGGGCTGGAAACACCATATATTTT.

The genes are TRBV6-4 and TRBJ2-1; 7 bases agree with TRBD2. Germline lookup yields CDR1 MRHNA and CDR2 SNTAGT. Germline trimming cut 6 bases from V and 5 bases from J; bases unmatched to any gene: 4. This CDR3 has 13 amino acids. CDR3 DNA: TGTGCCAGCAGCCCAGGGACTAACAATGAGCAGTTCTTC. It is translated as CASSPGTNNEQFF.

The DNA of the CDR3 is TGTGCCAGCTCACTCTCGACAGGGGAGGACGAGCAGTACTTC. Protein: CASSLSTGEDEQYF. The V gene is TRBV18, the J gene TRBJ2-7, with 8 positions matching TRBD1. Looked up from germline, CDR1 is KGHSH and CDR2 is LQKENI. The trim removed 4 bases at V and 5 bases at J, leaving 7 bases unmatched. This CDR3 has 14 residues.

V and J are TRBV23-1 and TRBJ2-7; 9 nucleotides match TRBD2. TRBV23-1 is reported as an ORF; its role is uncertain. The V and J ends lost 0 bases and 3 bases, in that order; junction bases with no gene match: 15. The CDR3 totals 19 residues. The CDR3: CASSQSSGGRALGSYEQYF. Here the CDR3 DNA reads TGCGCCAGCAGTCAATCTTCTGGCGGGAGGGCCCTCGGGAGCTACGAGCAGTACTTC.

The chain combines TRBV4-2 with TRBJ2-3, with 13 bases that match TRBD2. The CDR3 is 18 residues long. The germline CDR1 and CDR2 sequences are LGHNA and YNFKEQ. V was clipped by 0 bases and J by 3 bases; unmatched bases: 6. The CDR3 bases are TGTGCCAGCAGCCAAGAAACTAGCGGGGGGGCCTGGACAGATACGCAGTATTTT. Its protein is CASSQETSGGAWTDTQYF.

The chain has TRBV29-1 and TRBJ1-4, with D unresolved. V lost 4 bases and J lost 8, with 5 bases in between. The CDR3 has 10 residues. CDR1 is SQVTM, CDR2 ANQGSEA, per germline. CDR3 in DNA: TGCAGCGTTGCTGAGGAAAAACTGTTTTTT. Translated: CSVAEEKLFF.

The chain couples TRBV7-2 to TRBJ1-5; 7 bases fit TRBD1. Germline CDR1 SGHTA, CDR2 FQGNSA. CDR3 length equals 14 residues. The V and J ends lost 8 bases and 0 bases, in that order; junction bases with no gene match: 4. The CDR3 reads CASGDRNSNQPQHF. CDR3 coding DNA: TGTGCCAGCGGGGACAGAAATAGCAATCAGCCCCAGCATTTT.

The chain employs TRBV9 and TRBJ1-2, with 8 bases that match TRBD1. The germline V gene has CDR1 SGDLS and CDR2 YYNGEE. Trimming took 3 bases from V and 9 from J; bases not matched to a gene: 13. The CDR3 runs to 15 residues. CDR3 sequence (DNA): TGTGCCAGCAGCGGCCTCAGGGGGCGGACTTATCGCTACACCTTC. This encodes CASSGLRGRTYRYTF.

The chain has TRBV10-2 and TRBJ2-1; D may be TRBD2 (7 bases). The germline V gene has CDR1 WSHSY and CDR2 SAAADI. This CDR3 comprises 12 residues. Trimming shortened V by 3 bases and J by 8 bases, and 8 bases separated the two germline ends. In DNA, the CDR3 is TGCGCCAGCAGTGAAGGGGGGGATGAGCAGTTCTTC. This gives the protein CASSEGGDEQFF.

The CDR3 reads CASSFMPNGAGELFF. CDR3 DNA sequence: TGCGCCAGCAGCTTTATGCCCAACGGGGCCGGGGAGCTGTTTTTT. The chain is built from TRBV5-1 and TRBJ2-2, with D possibly matching TRBD2 (5 bases). This CDR3 has 15 residues. Trimming took 2 bases from V and 6 from J, leaving 14 bases between them. Germline-derived CDR1 and CDR2 are SGHRS and YFSETQ.

The rearrangement joins TRBV6-1 to TRBJ1-2, with D unresolved. This CDR3 is 15 amino acids long. The germline gives CDR1 MNHNS, CDR2 SASEGT. The V end was cut by 3 bases, the J end by 4 bases, with 15 bases between. CDR3 nucleotides: TGTGCCAGCAGTGACGAAAGTTTACGGGTCTATGGCTACACCTTC. Translating it yields CASSDESLRVYGYTF.